Here is one T cell receptor (beta chain) with its context. This sample was included in a study of cytomegalovirus exposure and HLA in healthy donors. Primers included in the PCR were 60 Vbeta and 13 Jbeta primers. Sequenced by immunoSEQ multiplex PCR; TCRdb stores in-frame clones only, minus some. This sample has 95,000 or so clones, with 65% to 90% found just once. V was shortened by 5 bases and J by 4 bases, with 18 bases between the two germline ends. The CDR3 spans 15 residues. The germline CDR1 and CDR2 sequences are LNHDA and SQIVND (reference sequence). The chain combines TRBV19 with TRBJ2-7, with D possibly TRBD1 on 6 matching bases. Sequencing was performed on PBMCs. The clonotype comes from a woman in her 70s in good health and CMV-seropositive. The CDR3 DNA is TGTGCCAGTAGTTCCACCCTCCGGGACATGTACGAGCAGTACTTC. This sequence encodes CASSSTLRDMYEQYF.